The TCR beta chain described here comes from a study of post-analysis software for immune sequencing data. Tagging with unique molecular identifiers was a feature of the TCR beta cDNA libraries. TCRdb analysed the PCR reads with MiXCR anew, one entry per CDR3 protein. There are over 700,000 distinct CDR3 sequences in the sample; 25% to 30% occur only once, and roughly 0.53% lies in the top ten. Regarding this clonotype: What it binds is not known. The junction shows a germline mismatch at one end, possibly a read error.

Study findings and constraints: TRBV5-6, TRBV5-1 and TRBV20-1 belonged to a set of about 5 TRBV segments that were more frequent in patients than controls. Versus controls, multiple sclerosis patients showed significantly lower diversity (normalized Chao1).

CDR1 is SGHAT, CDR2 FQNNGV, per germline. The CDR3 is 12 amino acids. Input material: blood. This TCR was sampled from a girl under 18 with multiple sclerosis. V is TRBV11-2 and J is TRBJ2-1, with TRBD2 identical over 9 bases. CDR3 coding DNA: TGTGCCAGCAGATTAGCGGGAGATGAGCAGTTCTTC. It translates to CASRLAGDEQFF.